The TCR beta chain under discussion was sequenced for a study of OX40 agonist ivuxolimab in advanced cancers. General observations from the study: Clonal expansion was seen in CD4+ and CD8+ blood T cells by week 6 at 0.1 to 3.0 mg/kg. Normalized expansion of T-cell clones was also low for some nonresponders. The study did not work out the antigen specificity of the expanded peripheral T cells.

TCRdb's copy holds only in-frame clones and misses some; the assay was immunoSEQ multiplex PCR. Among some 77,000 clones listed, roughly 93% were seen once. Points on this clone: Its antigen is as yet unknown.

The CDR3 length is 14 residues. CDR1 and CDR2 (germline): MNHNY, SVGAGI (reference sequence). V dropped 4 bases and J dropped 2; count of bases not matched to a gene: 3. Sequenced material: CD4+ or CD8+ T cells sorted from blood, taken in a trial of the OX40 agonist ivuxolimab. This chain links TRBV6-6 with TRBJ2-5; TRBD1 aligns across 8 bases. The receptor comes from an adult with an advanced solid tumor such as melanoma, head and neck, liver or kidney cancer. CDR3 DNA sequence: TGTGCCAGCAGTTCTAGACAGGGGCAAGAGACCCAGTACTTC. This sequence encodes CASSSRQGQETQYF.